The clone carrying this TCR beta chain was seen a handful of times. What it recognizes is unknown. These data belong to a study of beta chain features in type 1 diabetes. Study-level points and caveats: When Type 1 diabetes patients were examined, their TCRB CDR3s proved moderately but significantly shorter in all four CD4+ subsets.

Naive, central memory, regulatory and stem cell-like memory cells within the CD4+ compartment were sorted using CD45RO/CCR7/CD25/CD127/CD95/CD27. The germline V gene encodes CDR1 LGHNA and CDR2 YSLEER. Trimming left V 0 bases short and J 6 bases short, with 9 bases between. The CDR3 has 15 amino acids. As every portion of the isolated RNA was reverse transcribed, the sequencing read expressed TCRB transcripts. This table comes from immunoSEQ multiplex PCR, and its TCRdb copy is limited to in-frame clones, with some not included. Of under 450,000 clones detected, over 11% appear once; the ten largest clones hold roughly 0.036%.

The sequence was collected from a man aged 25-45 years in good health. Sample: naive CD4+ T cells from blood. This chain links TRBV4-3 with TRBJ1-6; tentatively, D is TRBD1 (6 bases). CDR3 sequence reads: CASSQEDRINSPLHF. In DNA, the CDR3 is TGCGCCAGCAGCCAAGAGGACAGAATTAATTCACCCCTCCACTTT.